The next 14 T cell receptor beta chains were all read from a single sample in a study of T cell changes during pregnancy in multiple sclerosis. TCRdb's copy holds only in-frame clones and misses some; the assay was immunoSEQ multiplex PCR. The data contain 40,000 or so clones, over 75% of them singletons. The material was CD8+ T cells from peripheral blood mononuclear cells, obtained in the first trimester of pregnancy. These receptors came from a female donor with multiple sclerosis, enrolled in a pregnancy study.

V is TRBV6-5 and J is TRBJ2-7; D may be TRBD1 (5 bases). With 0 bases removed from V and 1 base from J, the gap between germline ends came to 13 bases. The CDR3 totals 16 residues. CDR1 and CDR2 from the germline V gene are MNHEY and SVGAGI. CDR3 in DNA: TGTGCCAGCAGTTACTCCTCGACAGAAGATTCCTACGAGCAGTACTTC. Protein sequence: CASSYSSTEDSYEQYF.

V usage is TRBV28 and J usage is TRBJ1-5, with D possibly matching TRBD1 (5 bases). CDR1 MDHEN and CDR2 SYDVKM come from the germline V gene. V shed 5 bases and J shed 4 bases, with 12 bases lying between them. The CDR3 runs to 14 residues. CDR3 region: CASSPREVNQPQHF. The CDR3 nucleotides read TGTGCCAGCAGTCCCAGGGAGGTTAATCAGCCCCAGCATTTT.

The V call is TRBV4-1, the J call TRBJ1-3; D might be TRBD1 (6 bases). V gave up 4 bases and J gave up 2 bases, with 18 bases separating them. There are 17 residues in the CDR3. In germline, CDR1 is MGHRA, CDR2 YSYEKL. In DNA form, the CDR3 reads TGCGCCAGCAGCCTACCACAGGGAAGGGTCCCTGGAAACACCATATATTTT. Its translation: CASSLPQGRVPGNTIYF.

The chain recombines TRBV7-9 with TRBJ2-5; TRBD2 agrees at 7 bases. Per germline, CDR1 SEHNR and CDR2 FQNEAQ (reference sequence). The CDR3 has 13 amino acids. V lost 4 bases to trimming and J lost 2 bases; unmatched junction nucleotides: 1. The CDR3: CASSSLAQETQYF. CDR3 coding DNA: TGTGCCAGCAGCTCACTAGCGCAAGAGACCCAGTACTTC.

The chain recombines TRBV27 with TRBJ2-4, with D unclear. The CDR3 is 14 amino acids. Trimming cost V 4 bases and J 7 bases, with 14 bases left between them. Germline CDR1 and CDR2: MNHEY and SMNVEV (reference sequence). CDR3: CASSSISGYNIQYF. CDR3 nucleotides: TGTGCCAGCAGTTCCATTAGTGGTTATAACATTCAGTACTTC.

J is TRBJ1-2 and V is TRBV7-8; tentative D call: TRBD1 (6 bases). V lost 6 bases and J lost 11, with 19 bases in between. Germline loops: CDR1 SGHVS, CDR2 FQNEAQ. The CDR3 contains 13 residues. Here the CDR3 reads CASRDGAGESYTF. DNA of the CDR3: TGTGCCAGCAGAGACGGGGCAGGGGAGTCGTACACCTTC.

The chain links TRBV25-1 to TRBJ1-4; a weak D match, TRBD1 (6 bases). Trimming took off 3 bases at V and 7 bases at J, with 21 bases between the two ends. This CDR3 is built from 17 residues. Germline V gene data show CDR1 as MGHDK and CDR2 as SYGVNS. CDR3 in amino acids: CASSDPLRWGGGEKLFF. CDR3 nucleotide sequence: TGTGCCAGCAGTGATCCACTACGATGGGGGGGCGGTGAAAAACTGTTTTTT. The full variable domain, in which reference TRBV25-1 and TRBJ1-4 provide the parts outside the CDR3, is EADIYQTPRYLVIGTGKKITLECSQTMGHDKMYWYQQDPGMELHLIHYSYGVNSTEKGDLSSESTVSRIRTEHFPLTLESARPSHTSQYLCASSDPLRWGGGEKLFFGSGTQLSVL.

The rearrangement uses TRBV11-2 and TRBJ1-2, with D maybe TRBD1 (5 bases). Per the germline V gene, CDR1 is SGHAT and CDR2 is FQNNGV. The CDR3 sequence is 15 residues long. V lost 0 bases, J lost 4 bases, and 12 bases lay in between. CDR3 sequence reads: CASSLDPGHFYGYTF. The CDR3 DNA reads as TGTGCCAGCAGCTTAGACCCAGGGCACTTCTATGGCTACACCTTC.

This chain joins TRBV19 and TRBJ2-3, with a tentative D call TRBD2 (6 bases). CDR1 is LNHDA, CDR2 SQIVND, per germline (reference sequence). The CDR3 totals 13 residues. V shed 9 bases and J shed 6 bases, with 16 bases lying between them. The chain's CDR3 is CASAPAGTDTQYF. The DNA for the CDR3 is TGTGCCAGCGCCCCTGCGGGGACCGATACGCAGTATTTT.

This chain joins TRBV6-1 and TRBJ2-6; D ambiguous. Trimming took off 1 base at V and 0 bases at J, with 4 bases between the two ends. CDR3 size: 15 residues. Germline V lookup: CDR1 MNHNS, CDR2 SASEGT. CDR3 protein: CASSEDSSGANVLTF. In DNA, the CDR3 is TGTGCCAGCAGTGAAGACAGCTCTGGGGCCAACGTCCTGACTTTC.

The CDR3 region has the DNA TGTGCCACCAGACAGGGCGCCTACAATGAGCAGTTCTTC. It yields the protein CATRQGAYNEQFF. This chain joins TRBV7-9 and TRBJ2-1; 7 nucleotides match TRBD1. Germline-derived CDR1 and CDR2 are SEHNR and FQNEAQ (reference sequence). Unmatched junction bases numbered 5, after V lost 10 bases and J lost 2 bases. The CDR3 runs to 13 residues.

The gene calls are TRBV5-6 and TRBJ2-3, with D unclear. The CDR3 totals 13 residues. Trimming cost V 3 bases and J 0 bases, with 5 bases left between them. Germline lookup yields CDR1 SGHDT and CDR2 YYEEEE. The CDR3 spells CASSSGSTDTQYF. In nucleotides, the CDR3 is TGTGCCAGCAGCTCAGGTAGCACAGATACGCAGTATTTT.

The chain combines TRBV6-5 with TRBJ2-7; possible D gene TRBD1, 5 bases. The germline gives CDR1 MNHEY, CDR2 SVGAGI. Trimming took off 2 bases at V and 6 bases at J, with 14 bases between the two ends. This CDR3 spans 14 amino acids. This CDR3 reads CASSYRGSSGEQYF. DNA of the CDR3: TGTGCCAGCAGTTACAGGGGCTCCTCCGGCGAGCAGTACTTC.

V usage is TRBV23-1 and J usage is TRBJ2-6; D is uncertain. TRBV23-1 is classed as an ORF, of uncertain function. Trimming cost V 3 bases and J 0 bases, with 9 bases left between them. The CDR3 totals 16 residues. The CDR3 loop reads CASSHLRGSGANVLTF. In DNA form, the CDR3 reads TGCGCCAGCAGTCACCTCCGAGGCTCTGGGGCCAACGTCCTGACTTTC.